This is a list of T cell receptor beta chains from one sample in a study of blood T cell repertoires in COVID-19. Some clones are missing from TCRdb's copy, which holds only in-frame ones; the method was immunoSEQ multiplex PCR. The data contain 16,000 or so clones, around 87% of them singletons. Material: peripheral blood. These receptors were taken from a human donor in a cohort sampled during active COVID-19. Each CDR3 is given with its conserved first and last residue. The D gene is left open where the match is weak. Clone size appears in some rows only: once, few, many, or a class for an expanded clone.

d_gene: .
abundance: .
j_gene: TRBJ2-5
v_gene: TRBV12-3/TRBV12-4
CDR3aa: CASSPRDLETQYF
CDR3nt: TGTGCCAGCAGCCCCAGGGATTTGGAGACCCAGTACTTC

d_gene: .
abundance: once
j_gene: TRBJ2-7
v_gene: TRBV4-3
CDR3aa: CASSQERQYYEQYF
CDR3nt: TGCGCCAGCAGCCAAGAGCGGCAGTATTACGAGCAGTACTTC

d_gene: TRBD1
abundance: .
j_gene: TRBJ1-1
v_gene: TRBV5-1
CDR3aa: CASSPDRVSGAEAFF
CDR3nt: TGCGCCAGCAGCCCAGACAGGGTTAGCGGGGCTGAAGCTTTCTTT

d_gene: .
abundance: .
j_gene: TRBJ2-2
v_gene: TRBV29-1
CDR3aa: CSGGQGWDTGELFF
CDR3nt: TGCAGCGGGGGGCAGGGTTGGGACACCGGGGAGCTGTTTTTT

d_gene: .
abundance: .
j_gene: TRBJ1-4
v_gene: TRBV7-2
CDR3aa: CASSLGRGGRRNEKLFF
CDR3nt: TGTGCCAGCAGCTTAGGTCGGGGAGGTCGGAGAAATGAAAAACTGTTTTTT

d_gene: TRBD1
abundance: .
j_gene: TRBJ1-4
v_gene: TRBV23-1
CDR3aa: CASIRDRPHTINEKLFF
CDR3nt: TGCGCCAGCATTAGGGACAGGCCTCATACCATTAATGAAAAACTGTTTTTT

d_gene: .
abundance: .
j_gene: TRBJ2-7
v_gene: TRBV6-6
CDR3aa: CASSYLGWEQYF
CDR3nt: TGTGCCAGCAGTTACCTGGGCTGGGAGCAGTACTTC

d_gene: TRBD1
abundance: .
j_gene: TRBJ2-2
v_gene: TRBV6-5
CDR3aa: CASSYSWTGAGELFF
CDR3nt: TGTGCCAGCAGTTACTCGTGGACAGGGGCCGGGGAGCTGTTTTTT

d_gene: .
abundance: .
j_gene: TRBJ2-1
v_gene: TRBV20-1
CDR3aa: CSASIRSSYNEQFF
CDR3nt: TGCAGTGCTAGTATCCGGAGCTCCTACAATGAGCAGTTCTTC

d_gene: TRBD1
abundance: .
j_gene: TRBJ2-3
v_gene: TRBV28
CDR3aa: CASSPTGLVAATQYF
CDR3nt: TGTGCCAGCAGTCCGACAGGGTTAGTGGCCGCGACGCAGTATTTT

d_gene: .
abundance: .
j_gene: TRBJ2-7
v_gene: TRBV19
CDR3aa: CASSIGAGTYEQYF
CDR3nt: TGTGCCAGTAGTATTGGGGCAGGGACCTACGAGCAGTACTTC

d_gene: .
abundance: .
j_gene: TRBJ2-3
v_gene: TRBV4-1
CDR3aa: CASSLRQGTDTQYF
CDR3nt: TGCGCCAGCAGCCTTCGACAGGGCACAGATACGCAGTATTTT

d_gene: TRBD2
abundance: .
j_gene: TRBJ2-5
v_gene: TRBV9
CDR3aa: CASSAGGPQETQYF
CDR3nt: TGTGCCAGCAGCGCGGGGGGGCCCCAAGAGACCCAGTACTTC

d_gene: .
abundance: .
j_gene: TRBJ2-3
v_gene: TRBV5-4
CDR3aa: CASLSQGRTDTQYF
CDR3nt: TGTGCCAGCCTCAGTCAGGGTCGCACAGATACGCAGTATTTT

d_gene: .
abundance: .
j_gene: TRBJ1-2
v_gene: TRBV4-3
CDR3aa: CASSLRTATYGYTF
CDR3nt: TGCGCCAGCAGCCTAAGGACAGCCACCTATGGCTACACCTTC

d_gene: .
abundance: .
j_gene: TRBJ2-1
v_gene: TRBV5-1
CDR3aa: CASSHERGLNEQFF
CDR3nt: TGCGCCAGCAGCCACGAACGGGGGTTAAATGAGCAGTTCTTC

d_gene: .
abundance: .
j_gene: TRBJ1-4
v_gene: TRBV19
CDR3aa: CASTNPLSLGRNEKLFF
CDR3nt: TGTGCCAGTACCAACCCCCTTTCCCTGGGCCGGAATGAAAAACTGTTTTTT

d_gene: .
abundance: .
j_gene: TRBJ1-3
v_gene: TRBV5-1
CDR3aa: CASSPTPQGLTGNTIYF
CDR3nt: TGCGCCAGCAGTCCAACTCCCCAGGGTCTTACTGGAAACACCATATATTTT

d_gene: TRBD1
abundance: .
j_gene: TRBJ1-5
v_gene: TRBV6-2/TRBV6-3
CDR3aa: CASSYADRGSGSNQPQHF
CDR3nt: TGTGCCAGCAGTTACGCCGACAGGGGATCTGGCAGCAATCAGCCCCAGCATTTT

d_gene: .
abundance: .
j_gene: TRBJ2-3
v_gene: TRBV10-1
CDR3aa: CASSEGVADTQYF
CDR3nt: TGCGCCAGCAGCGAAGGGGTGGCAGATACGCAGTATTTT

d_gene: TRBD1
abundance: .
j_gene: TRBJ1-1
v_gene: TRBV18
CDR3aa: CASSPNQGDFSEAFF
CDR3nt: TGTGCCAGCTCACCAAACCAGGGGGACTTCTCTGAAGCTTTCTTT

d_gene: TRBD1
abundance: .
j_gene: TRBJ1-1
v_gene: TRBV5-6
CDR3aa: CASSPRDRVTEAFF
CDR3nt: TGTGCCAGCAGCCCCCGGGACAGGGTCACTGAAGCTTTCTTT

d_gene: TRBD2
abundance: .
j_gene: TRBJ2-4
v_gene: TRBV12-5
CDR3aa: CASGIAGGHLAKNIQYF
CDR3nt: TGTGCTAGTGGTATAGCGGGGGGCCACCTAGCCAAAAACATTCAGTACTTC

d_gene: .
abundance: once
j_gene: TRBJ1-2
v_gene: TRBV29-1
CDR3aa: CSVSGTSKGGYTF
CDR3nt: TGCAGCGTCTCCGGGACATCGAAGGGTGGCTACACCTTC

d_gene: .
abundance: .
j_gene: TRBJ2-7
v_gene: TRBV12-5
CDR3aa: CASGLDTGPYEQYF
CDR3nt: TGTGCTAGTGGTTTGGATACAGGGCCCTACGAGCAGTACTTC

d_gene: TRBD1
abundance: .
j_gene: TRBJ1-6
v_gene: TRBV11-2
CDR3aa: CASSRGQGAGSPLHF
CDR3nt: TGTGCCAGCAGCCGAGGACAGGGGGCTGGTTCACCCCTCCACTTT